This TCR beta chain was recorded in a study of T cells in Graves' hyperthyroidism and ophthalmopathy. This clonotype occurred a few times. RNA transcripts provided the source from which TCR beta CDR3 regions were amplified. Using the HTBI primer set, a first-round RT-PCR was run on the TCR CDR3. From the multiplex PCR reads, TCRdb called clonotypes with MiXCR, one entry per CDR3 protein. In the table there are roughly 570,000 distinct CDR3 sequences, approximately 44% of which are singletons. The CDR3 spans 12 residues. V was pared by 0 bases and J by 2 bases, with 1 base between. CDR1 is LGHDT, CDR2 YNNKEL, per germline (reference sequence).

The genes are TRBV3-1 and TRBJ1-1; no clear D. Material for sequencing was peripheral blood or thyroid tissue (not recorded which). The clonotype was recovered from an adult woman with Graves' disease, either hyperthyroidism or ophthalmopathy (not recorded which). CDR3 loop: CASSQDNTEAFF. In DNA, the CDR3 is TGTGCCAGCAGCCAAGATAACACTGAAGCTTTCTTT.